These 26 T cell receptor beta chains came from one sample sequenced in a study of blood T cell repertoires in COVID-19. The repertoire was sequenced with immunoSEQ multiplex PCR; TCRdb's copy has only in-frame clones and lacks some. Here the sample spans some 70,000 clones, 87% being singletons. Material: peripheral blood. These receptors were taken from a man aged 45-65 years with active COVID-19.

The CDR3 sequence: CASSLTRGNYGYTF. The DNA for the CDR3 is TGTGCCAGCAGCTTAACTAGAGGGAACTATGGCTACACCTTC. V gene TRBV7-3 combines with J gene TRBJ1-2; D remains unclear. V was trimmed by 0 bases and J by 2 bases, leaving 7 bases between them. Germline CDR1 SGHTA, CDR2 FQGTGA. This CDR3 region has 14 residues.

This sequence joins TRBV12-3 or TRBV12-4 and TRBJ2-1; TRBD2 matches at 7 bases. The J segment lost 8 bases and the V segment lost 10 bases, leaving 11 bases of the junction unmatched. This CDR3 is 13 amino acids long. The CDR3, as DNA: TGTGCCACCTCGTGGGGGGGTCTCTATGAGCAGTTCTTC. Its translation is CATSWGGLYEQFF.

The chain combines TRBV27 with TRBJ2-7; 14 nucleotides line up with TRBD2. The CDR3 has 16 amino acids. The V and J ends lost 3 bases and 4 bases, in that order; junction bases with no gene match: 5. Per the germline V gene, CDR1 is MNHEY and CDR2 is SMNVEV (reference sequence). The CDR3 DNA follows: TGTGCCAGCAGTTTGACCCGACTAGCGGGGGGGTACGAGCAGTACTTC. This codes for CASSLTRLAGGYEQYF.

The V and J genes are TRBV7-2 and TRBJ2-7, with 7 positions matching TRBD1. V dropped 1 base and J dropped 4; count of bases not matched to a gene: 7. This CDR3 contains 15 residues. Germline V CDR1 and CDR2: SGHTA, FQGNSA. The CDR3 DNA follows: TGTGCCAGCAGCTTAGGCCTGGGACAGAGATACGAGCAGTACTTC. This encodes CASSLGLGQRYEQYF.

The chain is built from TRBV7-8 and TRBJ1-3, with D tentatively TRBD1 (5 bases). This CDR3 is built from 16 residues. Germline V CDR1 and CDR2: SGHVS, FQNEAQ. V shed 0 bases and J shed 2 bases, with 11 bases lying between them. The CDR3 is CASSLAWAGPGNTIYF. The CDR3 nucleotides read TGTGCCAGCAGCTTAGCGTGGGCAGGGCCTGGAAACACCATATATTTT.

This chain links TRBV28 with TRBJ2-7; 8 nucleotides line up with TRBD2. With V trimmed by 7 bases and J by 4 bases, 6 bases remained unmatched. Germline V lookup: CDR1 MDHEN, CDR2 SYDVKM. This CDR3 contains 13 residues. The CDR3 nucleotides read TGTGCCAGCACCCGCGCGGGAGGTTACGAGCAGTACTTC. Translating it yields CASTRAGGYEQYF.

The chain combines TRBV4-3 with TRBJ2-6; D might be TRBD1 (6 bases). This CDR3 region has 16 residues. Trimming removed 0 bases from V and 2 bases from J, with 8 bases in between. Germline loops: CDR1 LGHNA, CDR2 YSLEER. The CDR3 loop is CASSQDEGAGANVLTF. CDR3 bases: TGCGCCAGCAGCCAAGATGAGGGGGCTGGGGCCAACGTCCTGACTTTC.

V gene TRBV11-1 combines with J gene TRBJ2-1; TRBD1 matches at 9 bases. The CDR3 totals 15 residues. Looked up from germline, CDR1 is SGHAT and CDR2 is FQDESV (reference sequence). J lost 7 bases, V lost 5 bases, and 9 bases had no gene match. Written as DNA, the CDR3 is TGTGCCAGCAGCCAACTCGGACAGGGGAGGAATGAGCAGTTCTTC. This sequence encodes CASSQLGQGRNEQFF.

This chain joins TRBV5-1 and TRBJ2-7; perhaps TRBD1 as D (6 bases). Germline lookup yields CDR1 SGHRS and CDR2 YFSETQ. The ends were cut back, 5 bases at V and 1 base at J, with 10 bases in the middle. The CDR3 has 13 residues. CDR3 residues: CASSYTGSYEQYF. CDR3 in DNA: TGCGCCAGCAGTTACACAGGGTCCTACGAGCAGTACTTC.

Note on this clone: This sample also contains other DNA sequences that code for the same CDR3. The chain couples TRBV6-2 or TRBV6-3 to TRBJ2-1; D unresolved. CDR3 size: 12 residues. CDR1 and CDR2 from the germline V gene are MNHEY and SVGEGT. The germline V and J ends were trimmed by 6 bases and 10 bases, with 13 bases remaining between them. CDR3 bases: TGTGCCAGCAGCCTCTTTACATCGGAGCAGTTCTTC. Its translation: CASSLFTSEQFF.

V is TRBV28 and J is TRBJ2-7; unclear D gene. This CDR3 comprises 14 residues. The germline V gene encodes CDR1 MDHEN and CDR2 SYDVKM. The V gene lost 8 bases and the J gene lost 6 bases, with 20 bases spanning the gap. The CDR3 DNA reads as TGTGCCAGCTCCCCCGTGGAGAAGGTCGCCGAGCAGTACTTC. Translation gives CASSPVEKVAEQYF.

CDR3 DNA: TGTGCCAGCAGCCCGGGCCAAGAGACCCAGTACTTC. Amino acids: CASSPGQETQYF. The V gene is TRBV7-3, the J gene TRBJ2-5; D ambiguous. Germline V gives CDR1 SGHTA, CDR2 FQGTGA. V lost 5 bases, J lost 1 base, and 5 bases lay in between. The CDR3 is 12 amino acids.

The chain employs TRBV5-4 and TRBJ1-1; D is perhaps TRBD1 (6 bases). The length of the CDR3 is 18 residues. Trimming took off 2 bases at V and 4 bases at J, with 24 bases between the two ends. The germline gives CDR1 SGHNT, CDR2 YYREEE (reference sequence). The CDR3 protein is CASSFLSGAGGFGTEAFF. The CDR3 DNA sequence: TGTGCCAGCAGCTTTTTGTCAGGGGCAGGCGGCTTTGGCACTGAAGCTTTCTTT. Variable domain in full (rest from reference TRBV5-4 and TRBJ1-1): ETGVTQSPTHLIKTRGQQVTLRCSSQSGHNTVSWYQQALGQGPQFIFQYYREEENGRGNFPPRFSGLQFPNYSSELNVNALELDDSALYLCASSFLSGAGGFGTEAFFGQGTRLTVV.

The CDR3 DNA sequence: TGTGCCAGCAGCCTGGGGACAGGGGATAGTTATGGCTACACCTTC. Its protein is CASSLGTGDSYGYTF. The V and J genes are TRBV6-5 and TRBJ1-2, with 10 bases matching TRBD1. CDR3 size: 15 residues. CDR1 is MNHEY, CDR2 SVGAGI, per germline. V was pared by 6 bases and J by 5 bases, with 9 bases of the junction left unmatched.

The chain uses TRBV6-6 and TRBJ1-5, with 8 bases that match TRBD1. Losses at the gene ends were 5 bases for V and 11 bases for J; bases not matched to a gene: 8. Germline V gene sequence: CDR1 MNHNY, CDR2 SVGAGI (reference sequence). The CDR3 has 13 residues. The CDR3 nucleotides are TGTGCCAGCAGTGAGGACAGGGACTTCACCCAGCATTTT. This gives the protein CASSEDRDFTQHF.

The chain joins TRBV27 to TRBJ1-4; D is undetermined. Between the trimmed V and J ends, which lost 4 bases and 5 bases, there was a span of 8 bases. There are 13 residues in the CDR3. Germline lookup yields CDR1 MNHEY and CDR2 SMNVEV (reference sequence). CDR3 in amino acids: CASSWAGNEKLFF. DNA for the CDR3: TGTGCCAGCAGTTGGGCAGGCAATGAAAAACTGTTTTTT.

The chain uses TRBV7-8 and TRBJ2-2, with a tentative D call TRBD1 (6 bases). V lost 4 bases and J 0 bases, leaving 9 bases between the germline ends. Germline lookup yields CDR1 SGHVS and CDR2 FQNEAQ. This CDR3 comprises 15 residues. CDR3 coding DNA: TGTGCCAGCAGCTATACAGGGCCGAACACCGGGGAGCTGTTTTTT. Its protein product is CASSYTGPNTGELFF.

The chain combines TRBV24-1 with TRBJ1-2, with D tentatively TRBD1 (6 bases). The V and J ends lost 5 bases and 6 bases respectively, with 18 bases between them. Germline V gene lookup returns CDR1 KGHDR and CDR2 SFDVKD. This CDR3 region has 15 residues. The CDR3 here is CATSGAEASGDGYTF. The CDR3 DNA follows: TGTGCCACCAGTGGGGCGGAGGCGTCAGGGGATGGCTACACCTTC.

The V and J genes are TRBV30 and TRBJ1-2, with 8 nucleotides matching TRBD1. Germline V lookup: CDR1 GTSNPN, CDR2 SVGIG (reference sequence). CDR3 length: 13 residues. The ends lost 6 bases at V and 2 bases at J; junction bases unmatched: 5. The CDR3 sequence is CACCWTGNYGYTF. As DNA, the CDR3 is TGTGCCTGTTGCTGGACAGGGAACTATGGCTACACCTTC.

The rearrangement links TRBV11-2 to TRBJ2-2; D not certain. This CDR3 comprises 14 residues. V lost 6 bases and J lost 6, with 14 bases in between. From germline, CDR1 is SGHAT and CDR2 FQNNGV. CDR3 protein: CASSPAWAAGELFF. DNA of the CDR3: TGTGCCAGCAGTCCCGCTTGGGCAGCCGGGGAGCTGTTTTTT.

V and J are TRBV14 and TRBJ2-2, with D tentatively TRBD1 (6 bases). This CDR3 comprises 15 residues. Between the trimmed V and J ends, which lost 0 bases and 9 bases, there was a span of 14 bases. Germline loops: CDR1 SGHDN, CDR2 FVKESK. In DNA form, the CDR3 reads TGTGCCAGCAGCCAAGAACATACAGGGAACCGGGAGCTGTTTTTT. This encodes CASSQEHTGNRELFF.

This chain links TRBV29-1 with TRBJ2-1; TRBD1 matches at 9 bases. The V gene end was trimmed by 6 bases and the J gene end by 3 bases; junction bases not matched to a gene: 15. Germline lookup yields CDR1 SQVTM and CDR2 ANQGSEA. CDR3 size: 17 residues. DNA of the CDR3: TGCAGCGTCTCCGGAGGGGGCACAGGGGGCCACTACAATGAGCAGTTCTTC. The encoded protein is CSVSGGGTGGHYNEQFF.

CDR3 sequence (DNA): TGTGCCAGCAGTCAGGAACAGGGGAGCTTTGAGCAGTTCTTC. Translating gives CASSQEQGSFEQFF. The chain is built from TRBV2 and TRBJ2-1; 7 bases align to TRBD1. Germline V CDR1 and CDR2: SNHLY, FYNNEI. Trimming cost V 5 bases and J 9 bases; bases outside gene matches: 10. The CDR3 spans 14 residues.

The V and J genes are TRBV3-1 (or the pseudogene TRBV3-2) and TRBJ2-7, with 7 bases lining up with TRBD2. The CDR3 runs 16 residues. Germline V gives CDR1 LGHDT, CDR2 YNNKEL (reference sequence). Germline trimming cut 4 bases from V and 5 bases from J; bases unmatched to any gene: 14. The CDR3 loop reads CASSPRPGGRLNEQYF. DNA of the CDR3: TGTGCCAGCAGCCCACGGCCCGGGGGGAGGCTGAACGAGCAGTACTTC.

V is TRBV3-1 (or the pseudogene TRBV3-2) and J is TRBJ2-7; 7 positions agree with TRBD1. The CDR3 is 13 residues long. V dropped 1 base and J dropped 11; count of bases not matched to a gene: 8. Germline CDR1 LGHDT, CDR2 YNNKEL (reference sequence). This CDR3 reads CASSQGRQGGEYF. CDR3 DNA sequence: TGTGCCAGCAGCCAAGGAAGACAGGGTGGAGAGTACTTC.

J is TRBJ1-2 and V is TRBV2; 8 nucleotides agree with TRBD1. Germline V gives CDR1 SNHLY, CDR2 FYNNEI. The CDR3 extends over 14 amino acids. V lost 2 bases to trimming and J lost 2 bases; unmatched junction nucleotides: 1. The CDR3 DNA reads as TGTGCCAGCAGTGAATACAGGGGGAACTATGGCTACACCTTC. The encoded protein is CASSEYRGNYGYTF.